These 15 T cell receptor beta chains share one sample of origin, sequenced in a study of blood T cell repertoires in COVID-19. Data came from immunoSEQ multiplex PCR; TCRdb stores just in-frame clones and leaves some out. This sample has 150,000 to 200,000 clones, with about 86% found just once. The sample consisted of peripheral blood. These receptors were obtained from a young man with acute or convalescent COVID-19.

CDR3: CASSLTGRQADTQYF. As DNA, the CDR3 is TGTGCCAGCAGCTTAACAGGTCGGCAGGCAGATACGCAGTATTTT. The genes are TRBV7-3 and TRBJ2-3; no definite D call. Trimming removed 0 bases from V and 4 bases from J, with 11 bases in between. CDR1 is SGHTA and CDR2 is FQGTGA in the germline V gene. The CDR3 covers 15 residues.

This clone was counted once. The rearrangement links TRBV4-1 to TRBJ2-3; 12 nucleotides agree with TRBD2. Germline values: CDR1 MGHRA, CDR2 YSYEKL. CDR3 length equals 18 residues. V lost 0 bases, J lost 6 bases, and 10 bases stayed unmatched. CDR3 region: CASSQDLTSGGSGDTQYF. As DNA, the CDR3 is TGCGCCAGCAGCCAAGATCTCACTAGCGGGGGGTCCGGGGATACGCAGTATTTT.

In this sample, this clone turned up a few times. The J gene is TRBJ2-2, the V gene TRBV9; D unresolved. CDR1 SGDLS and CDR2 YYNGEE come from the germline V gene. V dropped 1 base and J dropped 8 bases, with 12 bases sitting between them. There are 14 residues in the CDR3. In DNA, the CDR3 is TGTGCCAGCAGCGTACTTAGCCCTGGGGGGGAGCTGTTTTTT. Protein product: CASSVLSPGGELFF.

CDR3 DNA sequence: TGTGCCAGCAGTACGGACGGGGTTGCCTACGAGCAGTACTTC. Its protein is CASSTDGVAYEQYF. V is TRBV6-2 or TRBV6-3 and J is TRBJ2-7, with D perhaps TRBD2 (5 bases). CDR1 is MNHEY and CDR2 is SVGEGT in the germline V gene. The V end was cut by 5 bases, the J end by 2 bases, with 13 bases between. The CDR3 totals 14 residues.

The chain recombines TRBV9 with TRBJ1-3; 11 nucleotides match TRBD1. Germline CDR1 is SGDLS and CDR2 is YYNGEE. With 3 bases clipped from V and 7 bases from J, the junction kept 6 bases outside the gene matches. This CDR3 spans 15 amino acids. DNA of the CDR3: TGTGCCAGCAGCGCAGGGACAGGGGGAGAGAACACCATATATTTT. Translated: CASSAGTGGENTIYF.

This chain links TRBV6-5 with TRBJ1-3; D is perhaps TRBD1 (6 bases). CDR3 length: 16 amino acids. Trimming removed 0 bases at V and 3 bases at J, with 12 bases between. The germline V gene encodes CDR1 MNHEY and CDR2 SVGAGI. CDR3 DNA: TGTGCCAGCAGTTACTCGGTCAGGGGACATGGAAACACCATATATTTT. It encodes CASSYSVRGHGNTIYF.

The chain recombines TRBV5-1 with TRBJ1-1, with D maybe TRBD1 (6 bases). The CDR3 length is 16 residues. The germline CDR1 and CDR2 sequences are SGHRS and YFSETQ. Trimming took 3 bases from V and 4 from J, leaving 19 bases between them. CDR3 sequence: CASSSALRGLGTEAFF. CDR3 nucleotides: TGCGCCAGCAGCTCCGCCTTGCGGGGGCTGGGCACTGAAGCTTTCTTT.

The chain couples TRBV12-3 or TRBV12-4 to TRBJ1-1; perhaps TRBD1 as D (6 bases). CDR3 length: 12 amino acids. Trimming took 6 bases from V and 6 from J, leaving 11 bases between them. CDR3 amino acids: CASSTGLAEAFF. For the CDR3, the DNA is TGTGCCAGCAGCACAGGGTTGGCTGAAGCTTTCTTT.

The rearrangement joins TRBV7-9 to TRBJ2-7; the match to TRBD1 covers 7 bases. The V gene end was trimmed by 4 bases and the J gene end by 6 bases; junction bases not matched to a gene: 3. The CDR3 has 12 amino acids. Germline V gives CDR1 SEHNR, CDR2 FQNEAQ (reference sequence). CDR3 sequence: CASSSQGSEQYF. CDR3 nucleotides: TGTGCCAGCAGCTCACAGGGGAGCGAGCAGTACTTC. Combining the CDR3 with reference TRBV7-9 and TRBJ2-7 gives the whole variable domain DTGVSQNPRHKITKRGQNVTFRCDPISEHNRLYWYRQTLGQGPEFLTYFQNEAQLEKSRLLSDRFSAERPKGSFSTLEIQRTEQGDSAMYLCASSSQGSEQYFGPGTRLTVT.

The chain employs TRBV12-3 or TRBV12-4 and TRBJ1-2; 8 bases map to TRBD1. The junction had 4 bases not matched to a gene; V was cut back by 6 bases and J by 4 bases. The length of the CDR3 is 13 residues. The CDR3 is CASSEGQVYGYTF. The CDR3, as DNA: TGTGCCAGCAGCGAGGGACAGGTCTATGGCTACACCTTC.

The J gene is TRBJ1-2, the V gene TRBV12-2. TRBV12-2 is designated a pseudogene. CDR3 length equals 12 residues. The CDR3 sequence is CASRLGLYGYTF. CDR3 sequence (DNA): TGTGCAAGTCGCTTAGGACTTTATGGCTACACCTTC.

This clone has just a few counts. The chain is built from TRBV5-6 and TRBJ2-5; 9 bases are shared with TRBD1. CDR3 length equals 16 residues. V lost 4 bases and J lost 4; bases outside the gene matches: 11. Per the germline V gene, CDR1 is SGHDT and CDR2 is YYEEEE. The CDR3, as DNA: TGTGCCAGCAGCCAAAAGACAGGGGGAATACTAGAGACCCAGTACTTC. Residues: CASSQKTGGILETQYF.

The V gene is TRBV6-6, the J gene TRBJ2-6; D is possibly TRBD1 (5 bases). Germline CDR1 MNHNY, CDR2 SVGAGI (reference sequence). Trimming took off 5 bases at V and 0 bases at J, with 14 bases between the two ends. The CDR3 runs to 17 residues. CDR3 in DNA: TGTGCCAGCAGTCCCAGGGTTAGAAGCTCTGGGGCCAACGTCCTGACTTTC. It translates to CASSPRVRSSGANVLTF.

This chain uses TRBV7-9 with TRBJ2-3; 9 nucleotides line up with TRBD2. The germline V gene encodes CDR1 SEHNR and CDR2 FQNEAQ (reference sequence). The CDR3 consists of 15 residues. The V segment lost 2 bases and the J segment 1 base; nucleotides outside the gene matches: 1. The CDR3: CASSLIAGGTDTQYF. The CDR3 region has the DNA TGTGCCAGCAGCTTAATAGCGGGGGGCACAGATACGCAGTATTTT.

Regarding this clone: Distinct nucleotide sequences in the sample also encode this CDR3. The chain employs TRBV5-1 and TRBJ1-5; TRBD1 might be the D (5 bases). Trimming stripped 0 bases from V and 4 bases from J, with 8 bases between. Per germline, CDR1 SGHRS and CDR2 YFSETQ. The CDR3 extends over 14 amino acids. The CDR3 DNA follows: TGCGCCAGCAGCTTGGAGGGGAGGAATCAGCCCCAGCATTTT. The encoded protein is CASSLEGRNQPQHF.